Listed here is a single T cell receptor (beta chain). The V end lost 3 bases, the J end lost 5 bases, and 16 bases lay between the germline ends. From germline, CDR1 is MDHEN and CDR2 SYDVKM. The CDR3 is 15 residues long. These data come from a study of blood T cell repertoires in COVID-19. About the study: T cells, B-cell-depleted T cells, or PBMCs provided the cDNA or gDNA that served as material.

Sequenced by immunoSEQ multiplex PCR; TCRdb stores in-frame clones only, minus some. The sample shows tens of thousands of clones, roughly 81% of them seen only once. The TCR comes from a woman in her seventies with acute or convalescent COVID-19. Source material: peripheral blood. The V call is TRBV28, the J call TRBJ1-2, with a possible D match to TRBD1 (6 bases). In nucleotides, the CDR3 is TGTGCCAGCAGTTTGAGACAGGCGCGGAGATATGGCTACACCTTC. Translated, it gives CASSLRQARRYGYTF.